A selection of T cell receptor beta chains follows, all from one sample in a study of T cell responses to AZD1222 COVID-19 vaccine. Some clones are missing from TCRdb's copy, which holds only in-frame ones; the method was immunoSEQ multiplex PCR. The table has 130,000 or so clones, roughly 90% seen once. The sequencing used peripheral blood, collected on day 0 of AZD1222 vaccination. These receptors were collected from an adult in good health. CDR3s include the opening cysteine and the closing phenylalanine or tryptophan. D genes are given only for firm matches. Clone size is stated in some rows and not others, as once, few, many or a class when expanded.

abundance: few; v_gene: TRBV4-2; j_gene: TRBJ1-1; d_gene: TRBD1; CDR3nt: TGTGCCAGCAGCCAAACGACAGGGGGCACTGAAGCTTTCTTT; CDR3aa: CASSQTTGGTEAFF
abundance: NA; v_gene: TRBV4-2; j_gene: TRBJ1-6; d_gene: NA; CDR3nt: TGTGCCAGCAGCCAGGACAGTATCGGTAATTCACCCCTCCACTTT; CDR3aa: CASSQDSIGNSPLHF
abundance: NA; v_gene: TRBV7-2; j_gene: TRBJ1-1; d_gene: NA; CDR3nt: TGTGCCAGCAGCTTAGAGGCAGGGGCGAACACTGAAGCTTTCTTT; CDR3aa: CASSLEAGANTEAFF
abundance: NA; v_gene: TRBV7-2; j_gene: TRBJ1-2; d_gene: NA; CDR3nt: TGTGCCAGCAGCTCACCGGGTAGGGGGTCAAGGGACTATGGCTACACCTTC; CDR3aa: CASSSPGRGSRDYGYTF
abundance: NA; v_gene: TRBV15; j_gene: TRBJ2-2; d_gene: NA; CDR3nt: TGTGCCACCAGGGAACAGGCGAACACCGGGGAGCTGTTTTTT; CDR3aa: CATREQANTGELFF
abundance: NA; v_gene: TRBV13; j_gene: TRBJ2-1; d_gene: NA; CDR3nt: TGTGCCAGCAGGCTCAACAATGAGCAGTTCTTC; CDR3aa: CASRLNNEQFF
abundance: NA; v_gene: TRBV19; j_gene: TRBJ2-7; d_gene: NA; CDR3nt: TGTGCCAGTAGTCCCCAGAGGGGCTGGCGACACTACGAGCAGTACTTC; CDR3aa: CASSPQRGWRHYEQYF
abundance: NA; v_gene: TRBV5-8; j_gene: TRBJ1-1; d_gene: TRBD1; CDR3nt: TGTGCCAGCAGCCGCGACAGGGGAATGGAAGCTTTCTTT; CDR3aa: CASSRDRGMEAFF
abundance: NA; v_gene: TRBV2; j_gene: TRBJ2-1; d_gene: TRBD2; CDR3nt: TGTGCCAGCAGTCAGAGACTAGCCCTGGGGAATGAGCAGTTCTTC; CDR3aa: CASSQRLALGNEQFF
abundance: NA; v_gene: TRBV10-1; j_gene: TRBJ1-4; d_gene: NA; CDR3nt: TGCGCCAGCAGTGAGTCACCCCGAGCAGAAACTAATGAAAAACTGTTTTTT; CDR3aa: CASSESPRAETNEKLFF
abundance: NA; v_gene: TRBV27; j_gene: TRBJ1-5; d_gene: NA; CDR3nt: TGTGCCAGCAGCTCAGGGAATCAGCCCCAGCATTTT; CDR3aa: CASSSGNQPQHF
abundance: NA; v_gene: TRBV4-1; j_gene: TRBJ1-1; d_gene: NA; CDR3nt: TGCGCCAGCAGCCAAGAGAGGGGGGTCGCGGCTTTCTTT; CDR3aa: CASSQERGVAAFF
abundance: NA; v_gene: TRBV28; j_gene: TRBJ1-5; d_gene: NA; CDR3nt: TGTGCCAGCAGTTTAGCAGGGGAAGGCAATCAGCCCCAGCATTTT; CDR3aa: CASSLAGEGNQPQHF
abundance: NA; v_gene: TRBV5-1; j_gene: TRBJ2-1; d_gene: NA; CDR3nt: TGCGCCAGCAGAAATGGGGTGGATGAGCAGTTCTTC; CDR3aa: CASRNGVDEQFF
abundance: NA; v_gene: TRBV18; j_gene: TRBJ1-1; d_gene: NA; CDR3nt: TGTGCCAGCTCACCAGATCCAGGGGTAGCTGAAGCTTTCTTT; CDR3aa: CASSPDPGVAEAFF
abundance: NA; v_gene: TRBV2; j_gene: TRBJ1-1; d_gene: NA; CDR3nt: TGTGCCAGCAGTGAAAAACGGAGACAGATGAACACTGAAGCTTTCTTT; CDR3aa: CASSEKRRQMNTEAFF
abundance: NA; v_gene: TRBV2; j_gene: TRBJ1-2; d_gene: TRBD1; CDR3nt: TGTGCCAGCAAACAGGGGGTTTCGTATGGCTACACCTTC; CDR3aa: CASKQGVSYGYTF
abundance: NA; v_gene: TRBV25-1; j_gene: TRBJ1-5; d_gene: NA; CDR3nt: TGTGCCAGCAGTAAGAGGAACAGCTGGGATCAGCCCCAGCATTTT; CDR3aa: CASSKRNSWDQPQHF
abundance: NA; v_gene: TRBV7-9; j_gene: TRBJ2-7; d_gene: NA; CDR3nt: TGTGCCAGCAGCCCGCTGTTGGCCCACGAGCAGTACTTC; CDR3aa: CASSPLLAHEQYF
abundance: NA; v_gene: TRBV3-1/TRBV3-2; j_gene: TRBJ1-1; d_gene: NA; CDR3nt: TGTGCCAGCAGCCAATTAGGACAGATTGAAGCTTTCTTT; CDR3aa: CASSQLGQIEAFF
abundance: NA; v_gene: TRBV29-1; j_gene: TRBJ2-7; d_gene: NA; CDR3nt: TGCAGCGTTCAAGCGACAGGCCATTTCTACGAGCAGTACTTC; CDR3aa: CSVQATGHFYEQYF
abundance: NA; v_gene: TRBV5-1; j_gene: TRBJ2-2; d_gene: TRBD1; CDR3nt: TGCGCCAGCAAAGGGGGACAGAGTTACACCGGGGAGCTGTTTTTT; CDR3aa: CASKGGQSYTGELFF
abundance: NA; v_gene: TRBV9; j_gene: TRBJ2-2; d_gene: NA; CDR3nt: TGTGCCAGCAGCTCCCCGTTTGGGGGCGGGGAGCTGTTTTTT; CDR3aa: CASSSPFGGGELFF
abundance: NA; v_gene: TRBV30; j_gene: TRBJ1-6; d_gene: NA; CDR3nt: TGTGCCTGGAGTGTAGGGACGGGTTTATCACCCCTCCACTTT; CDR3aa: CAWSVGTGLSPLHF
abundance: NA; v_gene: TRBV7-2; j_gene: TRBJ2-7; d_gene: TRBD2; CDR3nt: TGTGCCAGCAGCCAATCTAGCGGGGGCGAGCAGTACTTC; CDR3aa: CASSQSSGGEQYF
abundance: NA; v_gene: TRBV6-5; j_gene: TRBJ1-4; d_gene: NA; CDR3nt: TGTGCCAGCAGCCCCTTCGGAGAGGGTTTTGAAAAACTGTTTTTT; CDR3aa: CASSPFGEGFEKLFF